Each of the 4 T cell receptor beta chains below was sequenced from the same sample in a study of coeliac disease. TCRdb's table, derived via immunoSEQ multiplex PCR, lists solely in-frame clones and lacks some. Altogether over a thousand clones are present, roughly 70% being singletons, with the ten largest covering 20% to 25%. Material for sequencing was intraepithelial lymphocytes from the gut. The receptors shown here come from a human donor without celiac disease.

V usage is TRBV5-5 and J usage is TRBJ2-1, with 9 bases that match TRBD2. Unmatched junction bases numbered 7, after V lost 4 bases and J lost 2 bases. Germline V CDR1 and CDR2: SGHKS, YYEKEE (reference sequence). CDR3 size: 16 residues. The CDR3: CASSALAGRPYNEQFF. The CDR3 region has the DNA TGTGCCAGCAGCGCCCTAGCGGGGCGGCCCTACAATGAGCAGTTCTTC.

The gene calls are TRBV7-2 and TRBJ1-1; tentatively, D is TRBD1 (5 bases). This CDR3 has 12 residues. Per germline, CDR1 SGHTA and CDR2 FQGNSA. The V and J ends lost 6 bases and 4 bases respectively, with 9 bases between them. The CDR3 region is CASRSGSTEAFF. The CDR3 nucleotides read TGTGCCAGCAGGTCAGGGTCCACTGAAGCTTTCTTT.

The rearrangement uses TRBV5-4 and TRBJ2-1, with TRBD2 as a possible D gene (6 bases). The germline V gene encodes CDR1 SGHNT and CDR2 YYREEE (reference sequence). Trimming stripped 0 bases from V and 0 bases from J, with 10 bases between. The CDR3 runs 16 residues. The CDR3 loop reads CASSLGGALSYNEQFF. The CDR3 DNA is TGTGCCAGCAGCTTGGGCGGGGCCCTCTCCTACAATGAGCAGTTCTTC.

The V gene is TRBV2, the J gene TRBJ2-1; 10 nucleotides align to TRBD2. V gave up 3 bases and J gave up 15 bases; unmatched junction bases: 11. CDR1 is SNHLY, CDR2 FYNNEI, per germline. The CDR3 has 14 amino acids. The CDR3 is CASSESSGRAKPFF. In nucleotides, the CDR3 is TGTGCCAGCAGTGAGTCGAGCGGGAGGGCCAAGCCGTTCTTC.